This is a list of T cell receptor beta chains from one sample in a study of shared clonotypes between healthy human individuals. Produced via immunoSEQ multiplex PCR; TCRdb's table is partial and in-frame only. The table records about 2.1 million clones, just under 95% of them present only once. Source material: naive CD8+ T cells from PBMCs. These receptors were collected from a man younger than 30 in good health. Some clones in this sample may be carry-over from other donors' samples. The CDR3 runs from the conserved cysteine through the conserved F or W. The D gene is left open where the match is weak. Clone size is shown for a subset of rows, as once, few, many or a class of expanded clone.

J: TRBJ2-7
D: -
V: TRBV7-9
size: -
DNA: TGTGCCAGCAGCTCCACAGGCCCCTACGAGCAGTACTTC
CDR3: CASSSTGPYEQYF

J: TRBJ2-1
D: TRBD2
V: TRBV27
size: -
DNA: TGTGCCAGCAGTTTTGTTGGTAGCGGGGGTTTCAATGAGCAGTTCTTC
CDR3: CASSFVGSGGFNEQFF

J: TRBJ2-5
D: -
V: TRBV4-1
size: -
DNA: TGCGCCAGCAGCCCACACTTGTACCAAGAGACCCAGTACTTC
CDR3: CASSPHLYQETQYF

J: TRBJ2-7
D: TRBD2
V: TRBV4-2
size: -
DNA: TGTGCCAGCAGCCAAGAAGAAACTAGCGCCATCTACGAGCAGTACTTC
CDR3: CASSQEETSAIYEQYF

J: TRBJ1-5
D: -
V: TRBV6-4
size: -
DNA: TGTGCCATCCGTGTGAGGGGACGTCAGCCCCAGCATTTT
CDR3: CAIRVRGRQPQHF

J: TRBJ2-3
D: -
V: TRBV27
size: once
DNA: TGTGCCAGCAGTTCCTCCTTCGGCGATTTCACAGATACGCAGTATTTT
CDR3: CASSSSFGDFTDTQYF

J: TRBJ2-7
D: TRBD2
V: TRBV11-2
size: -
DNA: TGTGCCAGCAGCCCAGTAAGAGCGGGAGGGCCACATGGCGAGCAGTACTTC
CDR3: CASSPVRAGGPHGEQYF

J: TRBJ1-1
D: TRBD1
V: TRBV15
size: once
DNA: TGTGCCACCAGCAGGACAGGGGAAACTGAAGCTTTCTTT
CDR3: CATSRTGETEAFF

J: TRBJ2-1
D: -
V: TRBV28
size: -
DNA: TGTGCCAGCAGCCGGGTAGCGGAGGGTTTATACAATGAGCAGTTCTTC
CDR3: CASSRVAEGLYNEQFF

J: TRBJ1-5
D: -
V: TRBV6-5
size: -
DNA: TGTGCCAGCAGTTACTCCGATACTGGACAGCCCCAGCATTTT
CDR3: CASSYSDTGQPQHF

J: TRBJ2-3
D: -
V: TRBV6-6
size: -
DNA: TGTGCCAGCAGTTACCCGGCGGCTACTAGCACAGATACGCAGTATTTT
CDR3: CASSYPAATSTDTQYF

J: TRBJ1-5
D: -
V: TRBV27
size: few
DNA: TGTGCCAGCAGCCCCATGTCGGCAGAACAGCCCCAGCATTTT
CDR3: CASSPMSAEQPQHF

J: TRBJ1-1
D: -
V: TRBV9
size: -
DNA: TGTGCCAGCAGCCAACAGGGACTGAACACTGAAGCTTTCTTT
CDR3: CASSQQGLNTEAFF

J: TRBJ1-2
D: -
V: TRBV6-5
size: -
DNA: TGTGCCAGCAGCTCCGGCCCCTATGGCTACACCTTC
CDR3: CASSSGPYGYTF

J: TRBJ2-7
D: -
V: TRBV28
size: -
DNA: TGTGCCAGCAGTTTCAGGGGCCCCCTTTACGAGCAGTACTTC
CDR3: CASSFRGPLYEQYF

J: TRBJ2-1
D: TRBD2
V: TRBV27
size: -
DNA: TGTGCCAGCAGTTTATTGGTCCAGCGGGAGACGGGTGAGCAGTTCTTC
CDR3: CASSLLVQRETGEQFF

J: TRBJ2-2
D: -
V: TRBV28
size: once
DNA: TGTGCCAGCAGTTTACAGGGGTCCACCGGGGAGCTGTTTTTT
CDR3: CASSLQGSTGELFF

J: TRBJ2-7
D: -
V: TRBV10-3
size: once
DNA: TGTGCCACCTCTCCGGGAGCCCACGAGCAGTACTTC
CDR3: CATSPGAHEQYF

J: TRBJ2-7
D: TRBD1
V: TRBV4-1
size: -
DNA: TGCGCCAGCAGCCAGGGCTTGGGACAGGGACCCTACGAGCAGTACTTC
CDR3: CASSQGLGQGPYEQYF

J: TRBJ2-2
D: -
V: TRBV7-9
size: -
DNA: TGTGCCAGCAGCTTAGCTTCAGGGATCGCCGGGGAGCTGTTTTTT
CDR3: CASSLASGIAGELFF

J: TRBJ1-2
D: -
V: TRBV19
size: -
DNA: TGTGCCAGTAGTATCGGACAGAGAAATGGCTACACCTTC
CDR3: CASSIGQRNGYTF

J: TRBJ2-3
D: -
V: TRBV9
size: -
DNA: TGTGCCAGCAGCGTGGACGGGACCCTCACAGATACGCAGTATTTT
CDR3: CASSVDGTLTDTQYF

J: TRBJ2-2
D: -
V: TRBV7-9
size: -
DNA: TGTGCCAGCAGCTTAGGCGGGACATTTGATACCGGGGAGCTGTTTTTT
CDR3: CASSLGGTFDTGELFF

J: TRBJ1-1
D: TRBD1
V: TRBV27
size: -
DNA: TGTGCCAGCAGTGCCACAGGGGGGAACACTGAAGCTTTCTTT
CDR3: CASSATGGNTEAFF

J: TRBJ2-7
D: -
V: TRBV2
size: -
DNA: TGTGCCAGCAGAAGAACGGGACACCAATCCTACGAGCAGTACTTC
CDR3: CASRRTGHQSYEQYF

J: TRBJ1-1
D: -
V: TRBV19
size: -
DNA: TGTGCCAGTAGTTCGACAGGTGAAGCTTTCTTT
CDR3: CASSSTGEAFF

J: TRBJ2-7
D: -
V: TRBV7-9
size: -
DNA: TGTGCCAGCAGCCCGGGTAATAAGCAGTACTTC
CDR3: CASSPGNKQYF

J: TRBJ1-2
D: TRBD1
V: TRBV9
size: -
DNA: TGTGCCAGCAGATTGACCGGGACAGGGAACTATGGCTACACCTTC
CDR3: CASRLTGTGNYGYTF

J: TRBJ2-5
D: TRBD2
V: TRBV5-1
size: few
DNA: TGCGCCAGCAGCTTGTTTAACGGGAGGGCCGGAGAGACCCAGTACTTC
CDR3: CASSLFNGRAGETQYF

J: TRBJ2-3
D: -
V: TRBV28
size: -
DNA: TGTGCCAGCAGTACCCCCGAGGGACGCACAGATACGCAGTATTTT
CDR3: CASSTPEGRTDTQYF

J: TRBJ1-2
D: -
V: TRBV27
size: -
DNA: TGTGCCAGCAGTTTCAGGGTCCCGGGAAATGGCTACACCTTC
CDR3: CASSFRVPGNGYTF

J: TRBJ2-1
D: TRBD2
V: TRBV6-5
size: -
DNA: TGTGCCAGCAGTTCCCGAGGGCGGGAGGACAATGAGCAGTTCTTC
CDR3: CASSSRGREDNEQFF

J: TRBJ2-7
D: -
V: TRBV27
size: -
DNA: TGTGCCAGCAGTATCTTTTCGGCCGAGCAGTACTTC
CDR3: CASSIFSAEQYF

J: TRBJ2-7
D: TRBD1
V: TRBV13
size: -
DNA: TGTGCCAGCAGCTCCGGACAGGAAGGCTCCTACGAGCAGTACTTC
CDR3: CASSSGQEGSYEQYF

J: TRBJ2-7
D: -
V: TRBV4-2
size: -
DNA: TGTGCCAGCAGCCCAAGCGGGCCTAGGTACGAGCAGTACTTC
CDR3: CASSPSGPRYEQYF

J: TRBJ1-5
D: TRBD1
V: TRBV28
size: -
DNA: TGTGCCAGCAGTTGGGAGACAGGGTTCAACAGCAATCAGCCCCAGCATTTT
CDR3: CASSWETGFNSNQPQHF

J: TRBJ1-5
D: -
V: TRBV27
size: -
DNA: TGTGCCAGCAGTTCCCGGGGGGGGGATCAGCCCCAGCATTTT
CDR3: CASSSRGGDQPQHF

J: TRBJ2-2
D: -
V: TRBV28
size: -
DNA: TGTGCCAGCAGTTTCTTGAGGGGTGGTACCGGGGAGCTGTTTTTT
CDR3: CASSFLRGGTGELFF

J: TRBJ2-7
D: TRBD1
V: TRBV11-1
size: -
DNA: TGTGCCAGCAGCTTAGCCCGGGACAGGTTCTCCTACGAGCAGTACTTC
CDR3: CASSLARDRFSYEQYF